The 26 T cell receptor beta chains below were found in one sample sequenced in a study of cytotoxic CD8 clonotypes in ibrutinib-treated CLL. Generated by immunoSEQ multiplex PCR, the TCRdb table keeps only in-frame clones and is missing some. Of about 80,000 clones listed, around 75% are singletons. The material was PBMCs, obtained after 12 months of ibrutinib treatment. Source of these receptors: a human donor with chronic lymphocytic leukemia.

As DNA, the CDR3 is TGCGCCAGCAGCCGGGACAGGGTGGGAGAGACCCAGTACTTC. Protein sequence: CASSRDRVGETQYF. This chain connects TRBV5-1 to TRBJ2-5; 9 positions agree with TRBD1. After removal of 4 bases from V and 4 bases from J, the junction contained 5 bases not matched to a gene. Germline lookup yields CDR1 SGHRS and CDR2 YFSETQ. CDR3 length: 14 amino acids.

The chain carries TRBV9 and TRBJ2-2, with TRBD2 as a possible D gene (6 bases). The germline CDR1 and CDR2 sequences are SGDLS and YYNGEE. CDR3 size: 16 residues. Trimming took 0 bases from V and 5 from J, leaving 14 bases between them. The CDR3 sequence: CASSVGGMGGTGELFF. CDR3 nucleotides: TGTGCCAGCAGCGTAGGTGGCATGGGGGGTACCGGGGAGCTGTTTTTT.

This clone was counted once. The chain employs TRBV5-4 and TRBJ2-1; perhaps D is TRBD1 or TRBD2 (5 bases each). The CDR3 extends over 14 amino acids. Trimming took 4 bases from V and 5 from J, leaving 13 bases between them. In germline, CDR1 is SGHNT, CDR2 YYREEE (reference sequence). As DNA, the CDR3 is TGTGCCAGCAGCCGCGAGGGGCTTCACAATGAGCAGTTCTTC. Translating gives CASSREGLHNEQFF.

This clone was seen a single time. The chain combines TRBV6-5 with TRBJ1-1; 7 bases are shared with TRBD1. V shed 0 bases and J 11 bases; nucleotides not matched to a gene: 6. CDR3 length: 13 amino acids. In germline, CDR1 is MNHEY, CDR2 SVGAGI. The CDR3 nucleotides read TGTGCCAGCAGTTACTCAGGGGGCCTATCGGCTTTCTTT. As protein: CASSYSGGLSAFF.

The chain's CDR3 is CAILGDRGHGYTF. CDR3 DNA: TGTGCCATCTTAGGAGACAGGGGGCATGGCTACACCTTC. The chain recombines TRBV10-3 with TRBJ1-2; 10 nucleotides match TRBD1. With V trimmed by 8 bases and J by 6 bases, 6 bases remained unmatched. This CDR3 has 13 amino acids. Germline CDR1 is ENHRY and CDR2 is SYGVKD.

The V gene is TRBV4-1, the J gene TRBJ2-1, with TRBD2 matching 7 bases. Looked up from germline, CDR1 is MGHRA and CDR2 is YSYEKL. The CDR3 length is 17 residues. The trim removed 1 base at V and 10 bases at J, leaving 16 bases unmatched. CDR3 loop: CASSQAGSGKPRGEQFF. CDR3 DNA sequence: TGCGCCAGCAGCCAAGCTGGAAGCGGGAAGCCCCGCGGGGAGCAGTTCTTC.

The chain couples TRBV28 to TRBJ2-7; unclear D gene. Trimming took off 2 bases at V and 3 bases at J, with 2 bases between the two ends. Looked up from germline, CDR1 is MDHEN and CDR2 is SYDVKM. The CDR3 loop spans 11 amino acids. CDR3 protein: CASSLGYEQYF. CDR3 DNA sequence: TGTGCCAGCAGTTTAGGCTACGAGCAGTACTTC.

The V call is TRBV5-1, the J call TRBJ2-7; TRBD2 is a possible D gene (6 bases). V dropped 2 bases and J dropped 1 base, with 10 bases sitting between them. There are 14 residues in the CDR3. The germline CDR1 and CDR2 sequences are SGHRS and YFSETQ. The CDR3: CASSFGRQSYEQYF. The DNA of the CDR3 is TGCGCCAGCAGCTTCGGGAGACAATCCTACGAGCAGTACTTC. Full variable domain (rest looked up from reference TRBV5-1 and TRBJ2-7): KAGVTQTPRYLIKTRGQQVTLSCSPISGHRSVSWYQQTPGQGLQFLFEYFSETQRNKGNFPGRFSGRQFSNSRSEMNVSTLELGDSALYLCASSFGRQSYEQYFGPGTRLTVT.

In its sample, this clone was seen many times. V is TRBV7-9 and J is TRBJ2-7; the match to TRBD1 covers 7 bases. The CDR3 has 17 residues. Germline CDR1 reads SEHNR; CDR2 reads FQNEAQ (reference sequence). J gave up 0 bases and V 3 bases, and 11 bases lay outside the gene matches. The CDR3 DNA reads as TGTGCCAGCAGCTTCTGGACAGGTCGCCCCAGCTCCTACGAGCAGTACTTC. As protein: CASSFWTGRPSSYEQYF. The whole variable domain, remainder taken from reference TRBV7-9 and TRBJ2-7, is DTGVSQNPRHKITKRGQNVTFRCDPISEHNRLYWYRQTLGQGPEFLTYFQNEAQLEKSRLLSDRFSAERPKGSFSTLEIQRTEQGDSAMYLCASSFWTGRPSSYEQYFGPGTRLTVT.

V gene TRBV18 combines with J gene TRBJ1-2; 10 nucleotides match TRBD1. V trimming: 4 bases; J trimming: 2 bases; junction bases outside the gene matches: 4. Germline V gene lookup returns CDR1 KGHSH and CDR2 LQKENI. This CDR3 has 15 amino acids. The CDR3 region is CASSLGQGRNYGYTF. The CDR3 coding sequence is TGTGCCAGCTCACTGGGACAGGGGAGGAACTATGGCTACACCTTC.

The rearrangement links TRBV29-1 to TRBJ2-5; the match to TRBD1 covers 12 bases. Germline CDR1 and CDR2: SQVTM and ANQGSEA. This CDR3 contains 14 residues. Trimming took 5 bases from V and 5 from J; bases not matched to a gene: 6. CDR3 sequence (DNA): TGCAGCGTTCGGGGGGACAGGGGGCTGGAGACCCAGTACTTC. As protein: CSVRGDRGLETQYF.

The chain is built from TRBV4-3 and TRBJ2-2; D is ambiguous. V was trimmed by 6 bases and J by 0 bases, leaving 8 bases between them. CDR1 is LGHNA and CDR2 is YSLEER in the germline V gene. CDR3 length: 14 amino acids. The CDR3, as DNA: TGCGCCAGCAGAGCTACCCCGAACACCGGGGAGCTGTTTTTT. Its protein is CASRATPNTGELFF.

This clone was picked up many times. V and J are TRBV9 and TRBJ2-3; D unresolved. Germline V lookup: CDR1 SGDLS, CDR2 YYNGEE. The CDR3 extends over 15 amino acids. The germline V and J ends were trimmed by 0 bases and 6 bases, with 14 bases remaining between them. The CDR3 region has the DNA TGTGCCAGCAGCGTAGAGGCGGCGAAAGGGGATACGCAGTATTTT. It translates to CASSVEAAKGDTQYF.

The genes are TRBV28 and TRBJ2-7; TRBD1 matches 7 bases. The CDR3 loop spans 14 amino acids. Trimming removed 6 bases from V and 1 base from J; junction bases left unmatched: 6. Germline V gene sequence: CDR1 MDHEN, CDR2 SYDVKM. CDR3 in amino acids: CASRPQGLSYEQYF. The CDR3 DNA reads as TGTGCCAGCAGGCCACAGGGGCTGTCCTACGAGCAGTACTTC.

This chain joins TRBV5-1 and TRBJ1-1, with D hard to call. Germline V gives CDR1 SGHRS, CDR2 YFSETQ. The germline V and J ends were trimmed by 0 bases and 7 bases, with 16 bases remaining between them. The CDR3 has 15 amino acids. The CDR3 DNA is TGCGCCAGCAGCTTGGGCCTGGGTTCCGAGGGTGAAGCTTTCTTT. Its protein product is CASSLGLGSEGEAFF.

J is TRBJ2-1 and V is TRBV6-5; D is unresolved. Germline assignment: CDR1 MNHEY and CDR2 SVGAGI. The V end lost 6 bases, the J end lost 9 bases, and 12 bases lay between the germline ends. The CDR3 contains 12 residues. CDR3 DNA: TGTGCCAGCAGGCTACCCGTGGGTGAGCAGTTCTTC. Its protein is CASRLPVGEQFF.

The chain couples TRBV7-2 to TRBJ2-1, with no clear D. The CDR3 contains 14 residues. CDR1 is SGHTA and CDR2 is FQGNSA in the germline V gene. V was shortened by 0 bases and J by 8 bases, with 11 bases between the two germline ends. CDR3: CASSLAVGVDEQFF. In DNA form, the CDR3 reads TGTGCCAGCAGCTTAGCGGTTGGGGTAGATGAGCAGTTCTTC.

V usage is TRBV2 and J usage is TRBJ1-1; D gene uncertain. This CDR3 comprises 12 residues. The germline gives CDR1 SNHLY, CDR2 FYNNEI. Trimming removed 6 bases at V and 6 bases at J, with 11 bases between. CDR3 protein: CASRDVWAEAFF. The DNA of the CDR3 is TGTGCCAGCAGGGACGTTTGGGCTGAAGCTTTCTTT.

The chain employs TRBV7-3 and TRBJ2-2; no clear D gene. The germline V and J ends were trimmed by 1 base and 4 bases, with 4 bases remaining between them. Germline V CDR1 and CDR2: SGHTA, FQGTGA. This CDR3 region has 13 residues. The CDR3 protein is CASSLIGTGELFF. The CDR3 bases are TGTGCCAGCAGCTTAATTGGCACCGGGGAGCTGTTTTTT.

The chain uses TRBV5-1 and TRBJ2-5; TRBD2 agrees at 7 bases. CDR1 and CDR2 from the germline V gene are SGHRS and YFSETQ. The CDR3 is 15 residues long. After removal of 0 bases from V and 2 bases from J, the junction contained 4 bases not matched to a gene. The CDR3 loop is CASSLGLAAQETQYF. DNA for the CDR3: TGCGCCAGCAGCTTGGGGCTAGCGGCGCAAGAGACCCAGTACTTC.

The genes are TRBV5-1 and TRBJ2-5, with TRBD2 as a possible D gene (6 bases). Germline V gene data show CDR1 as SGHRS and CDR2 as YFSETQ. There are 13 residues in the CDR3. V was pared by 4 bases and J by 2 bases, with 9 bases between. The CDR3 region is CASSRREQETQYF. CDR3 coding DNA: TGCGCCAGCAGCCGGAGGGAACAAGAGACCCAGTACTTC. Full variable domain (remainder filled in from reference TRBV5-1 and TRBJ2-5): KAGVTQTPRYLIKTRGQQVTLSCSPISGHRSVSWYQQTPGQGLQFLFEYFSETQRNKGNFPGRFSGRQFSNSRSEMNVSTLELGDSALYLCASSRREQETQYFGPGTRLLVL.

The V and J genes are TRBV13 and TRBJ2-3, with D tentatively TRBD1 or TRBD2 (6 bases each). V was clipped by 5 bases and J by 5 bases, with 20 bases between them. The germline CDR1 and CDR2 sequences are PRHDT and FYEKMQ (reference sequence). The CDR3 extends over 16 amino acids. CDR3 nucleotides: TGTGCCAGCAGCGCCCGGGGGCTCGGGGCGGGAGATACGCAGTATTTT. This translates into CASSARGLGAGDTQYF.

This chain links TRBV5-1 with TRBJ1-4; 9 bases line up with TRBD1. The germline gives CDR1 SGHRS, CDR2 YFSETQ. The CDR3 consists of 14 residues. The V and J ends lost 2 bases and 9 bases, in that order; junction bases with no gene match: 5. CDR3 amino acids: CASSLGTGSQKLFF. DNA of the CDR3: TGCGCCAGCAGCTTAGGGACAGGGAGTCAAAAACTGTTTTTT.

The V gene is TRBV2, the J gene TRBJ1-2, with 9 bases fitting TRBD1. V trimming: 6 bases; J trimming: 7 bases; junction bases outside the gene matches: 12. CDR3 length equals 15 residues. Germline CDR1 is SNHLY and CDR2 is FYNNEI. This chain's CDR3 is CASRERTGAWGGYTF. The CDR3 DNA reads as TGTGCCAGCAGGGAGAGGACAGGGGCCTGGGGTGGCTACACCTTC.

This chain links TRBV7-2 with TRBJ2-1, with 8 bases that match TRBD1. Germline trimming cut 1 base from V and 12 bases from J; bases unmatched to any gene: 14. This CDR3 has 16 residues. CDR1 and CDR2 (germline): SGHTA, FQGNSA. In DNA form, the CDR3 reads TGTGCCAGCAGCTTAGAGGCCCGGGACAGGCCTATCGGGCAGTTCTTC. This encodes CASSLEARDRPIGQFF.

CDR3 coding DNA: TGTGCCACCCGGACAGCAAGACCCTATCGGAATGAAAAACTGTTTTTT. As protein: CATRTARPYRNEKLFF. The chain combines TRBV28 with TRBJ1-4, with a tentative D call TRBD1 (6 bases). The CDR3 consists of 16 residues. V was cut by 10 bases and J by 5 bases, with 23 bases left in between. CDR1 and CDR2 (germline): MDHEN, SYDVKM.